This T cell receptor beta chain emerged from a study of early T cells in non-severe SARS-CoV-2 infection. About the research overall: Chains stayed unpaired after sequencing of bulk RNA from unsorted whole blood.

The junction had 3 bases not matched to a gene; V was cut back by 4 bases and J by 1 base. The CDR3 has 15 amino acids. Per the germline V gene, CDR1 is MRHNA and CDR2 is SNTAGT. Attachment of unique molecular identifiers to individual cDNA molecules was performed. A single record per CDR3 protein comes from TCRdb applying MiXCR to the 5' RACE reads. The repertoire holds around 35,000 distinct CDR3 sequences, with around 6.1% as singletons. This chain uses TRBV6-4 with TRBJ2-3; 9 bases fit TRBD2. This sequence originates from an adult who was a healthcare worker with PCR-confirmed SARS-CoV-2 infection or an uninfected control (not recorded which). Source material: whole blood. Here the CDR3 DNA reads TGTGCCAGCAGTGTCGAGCGGGGGGGCACAGATACGCAGTATTTT. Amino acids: CASSVERGGTDTQYF.